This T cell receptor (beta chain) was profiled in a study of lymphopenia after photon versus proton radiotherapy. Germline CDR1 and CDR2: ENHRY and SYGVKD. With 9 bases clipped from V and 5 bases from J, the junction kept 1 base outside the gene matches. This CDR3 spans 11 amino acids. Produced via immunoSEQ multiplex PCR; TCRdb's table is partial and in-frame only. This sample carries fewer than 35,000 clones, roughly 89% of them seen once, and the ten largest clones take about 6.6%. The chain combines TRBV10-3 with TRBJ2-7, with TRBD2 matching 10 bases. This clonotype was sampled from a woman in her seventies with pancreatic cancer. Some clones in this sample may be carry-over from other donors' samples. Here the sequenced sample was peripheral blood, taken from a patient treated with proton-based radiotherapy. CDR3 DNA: TGTGCCATTCTAGCGGGAGACGAGCAGTACTTC. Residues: CAILAGDEQYF.